The source of this TCR beta chain is a study of blood T cell repertoires in COVID-19. On the study more broadly: Italy, Spain and the United States were the sources of the convalescent and acute COVID-19 samples. T cells, B-cell-depleted T cells, or PBMCs supplied cDNA or gDNA.

The germline V gene has CDR1 LNHNV and CDR2 YYDKDF (reference sequence). This CDR3 spans 14 amino acids. The V end was cut by 3 bases, the J end by 2 bases, with 10 bases between. Original handling: Researchers report that nucleated cell counts were estimated from reference gene primer amplification. Produced via immunoSEQ multiplex PCR; TCRdb's table is partial and in-frame only. For V, J and clone size, that table is used; D and trimming come from the DNA. The repertoire includes 130,000 to 150,000 clones, roughly 80% of them detected once, and less than 50% sits in the top ten. What was sequenced was peripheral blood. The origin of this receptor is a human donor in a cohort sampled during active COVID-19. The rearrangement joins TRBV15 to TRBJ1-2, with D unresolved. The CDR3 coding sequence is TGTGCCACCAGCAGGGAGAGTGGGAACTATGGCTACACCTTC. This gives the protein CATSRESGNYGYTF.